The sequence of this TCR beta chain was determined in a study of cytomegalovirus exposure and HLA in healthy donors (dated 2017 in TCRdb). With regard to the full study: According to an earlier analysis of 450 to 650 of the donors, about 179 million T cells yielded over 90 million unique TCR beta sequences and about 280 Gb of sequence data. An early release that covered roughly 600 HLA-typed donors contained 300 to 350 gigabases of sequencing data and roughly 84 million unique TCR sequences. Of the roughly 410 genotyped donors, approximately 80% were placed in the genetic ancestry cluster associated with self-reported Caucasian donors. The study was designed to test whether signatures of past pathogen exposure could be identified by cataloging public T cell receptors. Using immunosequencing, the study profiled T cell repertoires from about 620 subjects and related those repertoires to cytomegalovirus serostatus. Besides the first cohort of hundreds of subjects, a separate validation cohort made up of 95 to 150 different subjects was used. The study combined high-throughput TCR immunosequencing, statistical association of individual TCRs with disease status, and machine learning to predict cytomegalovirus infection status. A later analysis re-examined previously published TCR beta repertoires from 500 to 700 donors and added high-resolution HLA genotyping to investigate patterns of TCR occurrence. Rather than drawing on any new phenotypic data, the later analysis identified candidate immune exposures from TCR beta sequences and the way those sequences occurred across donors. To decide whether each TCR beta V gene segment behaved as functional or pseudogenic, an earlier analysis of some 600 of the donors relied on high-throughput TCR beta sequencing. Donor age, sex, ethnicity and CMV serostatus were compiled together with the repertoire data. A later genetic analysis used genome-wide SNP genotypes for about 60% of the roughly 700 donors, treating that subset as a discovery cohort. Every repertoire in the discovery cohort had been generated on one and the same sequencing platform. HLA typing included class I and class II loci at four-digit resolution. The number of typed donors differed by locus: about 620-630 for A, B, C, DRB1 and DQB1; approximately 520 for DQA1; some 610 for DPA1; and about 470 for DPB1. Roughly 5 DR-DQ haplotypes were handled as single units for association and clustering because linkage in the cohort was strong. On average, around 200,000 unique TCR beta nucleotide sequences were sequenced per donor among 398 genotyped donors of the cohort, with roughly 18% of those sequences being non-productive.

The cohort comprised several hundred healthy bone marrow donors. All cohort members were sampled while nominally healthy, although unrecorded immune exposures were likely present. The donor was CMV seronegative and belonged to the group of 350 or so seronegative cohort members. Each donor provided a peripheral blood sample, and peripheral blood mononuclear cells were used for TCR beta sequencing. The Qiagen DNeasy Blood Extraction Kit was used to extract genomic DNA from the blood cell samples. Overall study results and their limits: Sequencing depth was assumed to be roughly uniform across donors in the presence/absence analyses, though that assumption may not hold. A later analysis found that TCR association rates varied across HLA loci, with DRB1 alleles showing the most associated TCRs and HLA-C alleles the fewest. According to the authors, the approach could potentially be generalized to other disease states and immunological phenotypes. Because counts were too low, roughly 16 rarely observed V segments, including chromosome 9 orphons, were left out of the earlier analysis of approximately 580 of the donors. A later analysis found that most CMV-associated TCR beta chains appeared HLA-restricted, with HLA associations seemingly driven largely by CMV exposure. Strong co-occurrence of HLA alleles, especially DR and DQ, made assigning TCR associations to individual alleles difficult. At a false discovery rate of 0.05, a later analysis linked under 20,000 TCR beta sequences to specific HLA alleles. Broadly in line with IMGT annotations, most TCR beta V segments showed up in productive rearrangements about 87% or about 30% of the time in an earlier analysis of 450 to 600 of the donors. For the cohort, immune exposure information was limited to CMV serostatus. In a later analysis, HLA-associated TCR beta chains were found to be more clonally expanded and to have lower generation probabilities than equally common non-associated chains. Linkage disequilibrium might explain the correlated functional status among segregating V segments, but an unknown experimental factor could not be ruled out. In a later genetic analysis, fewer N-insertions in productive TCRs were reported among donors in an Asian-associated ancestry cluster than the roughly 710-donor mean. A total of 150 to 200 TCR beta chains were listed by the study as associated with cytomegalovirus. HLA typing was unavailable for some donors at each locus, so association tests used only the typed subset. A later genetic analysis associated a missense DCLRE1C variant with V-gene and J-gene trimming of TCR beta chains, and an independent cohort replicated the association. Cytomegalovirus status was reported to be diagnosed by the classifier with high specificity and sensitivity in both the original and validation cohorts. In this cohort, only TCR beta chains were sequenced, and detectable features were limited by the absence of alpha or paired-chain data. A later analysis reported that several top co-occurrence clusters appeared linked to parvovirus B19, influenza, CMV and Epstein-Barr virus. Three of the identified cytomegalovirus-associated TCR beta chains were confirmed in vitro to be specific for cytomegalovirus antigens. Most TCR sequences were seen in very few donors, while some public TCRs were found in many individuals. A further reported finding was that TCR beta sequences accurately predicted the HLA-A and HLA-B alleles for most subjects in the first cohort. A cluster of highly shared sequence variants was judged likely to represent a technical artifact of the sequencing pipeline.

In the case of this clone: Its antigen is still unknown. No base quality values were provided; no much bigger clone lies one nucleotide off.

Library method: the immunoSEQ multiplex PCR assay. A mixture of 60 forward primers for TCR Vbeta segments and 13 reverse primers for TCR Jbeta segments was used in the multiplex PCR. The CDR3 region of rearranged TCR beta genes was amplified from genomic DNA with a multiplex PCR assay. The amplified TCR beta libraries were sequenced on the Illumina HiSeq System as 87-base-pair reads. Under the source paper's analysis protocol: A later analysis counted 75 million to 100 million unique TCR beta chains across the 650 to 800 repertoires, and some 11 million of these chains were shared by at least two donors. A nearest-neighbor algorithm error-corrected the raw reads and collapsed the reads into unique sequences, merging closely related sequences to remove PCR and sequencing errors. Alignment of CDR3 sequences to IMGT reference sequences was used to assign V, D and J gene segments. For a sequence to be retained, a match of at least six nucleotides was required to both a V gene segment and a J gene segment. Rearrangements were classified as productive when the CDR3 lacked stop codons and remained in frame with V and J, and all other rearrangements were classified as non-productive. CDR3 was defined according to IMGT convention as the region running from the second conserved V-encoded cysteine to the conserved J-encoded phenylalanine. The earlier analysis of about 530 of the donors excluded any sequence lacking an unambiguous match to a single V gene segment. In an earlier analysis of 587 of the donors, a V segment was called functional when productive rearrangements were above 56.7%, and segregating when the standard deviation between donors exceeded 5%. A statistical classification framework was built to diagnose cytomegalovirus status from the catalog of TCR beta chain sequences. In a later analysis, TCR nucleotide sequences were compared against IMGT/GENE-DB human TR gene sequences so that V and J genes could be assigned. In a later analysis, CDR3 sequences and most-parsimonious VDJ recombination scenarios were assigned using the TCRdist pipeline. In a later analysis, each TCR beta chain was defined by its CDR3 amino acid sequence together with its V-gene family, and reads lacking a unique V-gene family were excluded. As a way to deal with suspected cross-contamination and a sequencing artifact, a later analysis dropped more than 500 nucleotide sequences that were highly shared and had low generation probability. In a later analysis, a clonal expansion index for each public chain was calculated from normalized within-repertoire ranks of inferred template counts. In a later analysis, generation probabilities were computed with a VDJ recombination model fitted to out-of-frame rearrangements, and the resulting probabilities were checked against IGoR. In a later analysis, TCR-TCR, TCR-HLA and TCR-CMV co-occurrence was scored with hypergeometric tests, and a repertoire-size bias correction was applied to TCR pairs. A later analysis estimated false discovery rates by permuting HLA or CMV assignments 20 times. In a later analysis, co-occurring TCRs were grouped with DBSCAN, and TCRdist sequence similarity was added when clustering was performed within HLA-allele-positive subsets. Co-occurrence clustering excluded repertoires with fewer than 30,000 or more than 120,000 public chains, plus five with anomalous nucleotide sharing. Drawn from immuneACCESS, this table holds only the in-frame rearrangements with V and J called that TCRdb kept. Clones are partly lost; checked studies trace under half to an unresolved V gene and leave the rest unexplained. The DNA was the basis for D and trimming; V, J and clone size are from that table. The sample includes around 130,000 clones, with approximately 84% observed a single time. The ten largest account for roughly 1.5% of the sample.

Sequenced material: PBMCs. The clonotype originates from a woman between 18 and 29 years old in good health and CMV-seronegative.

The CDR3 sequence is CASSLARYGEKLFF. Read as DNA, the sequence is TGCGCCAGCAGCTTGGCTCGCTACGGGGAAAAACTGTTTTTT. The V gene is TRBV5-1 and the J gene is TRBJ1-4; no D gene is confidently identified. The CDR3 holds 14 amino acids from the cysteine to the phenylalanine. The DNA shown is the 42-base CDR3, in frame from base 1. Looking up the germline V gene yields CDR1 SGHRS and CDR2 YFSETQ. Cut back by 0 bases and 8 bases, the V and J ends lie 11 bases apart.